There are a few counts of the clone carrying this TCR beta chain. No antigen is known for it. The data originate from a study of T cells after yellow fever vaccination. MiXCR, run by TCRdb on the 5' RACE reads, gives a single entry per CDR3 protein. The data show 150,000 to 200,000 distinct CDR3 sequences, 6.5% to 8.5% seen once. Study-wide results and caveats: It was a small share of clonotypes that appeared in both CD4 and CD8 compartments.

The CDR3 extends over 15 amino acids. The V end was cut by 2 bases, the J end by 7 bases, with 17 bases between. Germline V gene lookup returns CDR1 KGHSH and CDR2 LQKENI. The chain joins TRBV18 to TRBJ1-2; D is unclear. The specimen comprised CD4+ T cells sorted from PBMCs, sampled 5 days after the first yellow fever vaccination. This TCR was recovered from a man between 18 and 29 years old who received the YFV17D yellow fever vaccine. The CDR3 DNA sequence: TGTGCCAGCTCACCAACGGACGGGCCAATAGGTGGCTACACCTTC. Residues: CASSPTDGPIGGYTF.